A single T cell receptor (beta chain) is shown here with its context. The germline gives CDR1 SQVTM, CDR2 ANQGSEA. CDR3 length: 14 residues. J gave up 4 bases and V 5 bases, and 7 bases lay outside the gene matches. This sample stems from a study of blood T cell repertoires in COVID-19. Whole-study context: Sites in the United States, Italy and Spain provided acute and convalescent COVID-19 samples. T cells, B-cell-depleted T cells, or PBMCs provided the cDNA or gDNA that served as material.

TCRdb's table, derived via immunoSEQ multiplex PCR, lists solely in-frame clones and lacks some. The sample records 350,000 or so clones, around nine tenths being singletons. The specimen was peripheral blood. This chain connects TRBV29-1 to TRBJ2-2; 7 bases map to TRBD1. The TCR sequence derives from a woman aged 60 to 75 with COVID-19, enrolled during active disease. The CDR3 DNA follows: TGCAGCGTTTTTTTGGGACAGACCACCGGGGAGCTGTTTTTT. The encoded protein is CSVFLGQTTGELFF.